This T cell receptor beta chain was identified during a study of T cells in localized non-small cell lung cancer. Findings and limits, study-wide: Heterogeneity within the tumor remains possible, as just one region underwent sequencing. A median approximately 57 of the top 100 tumor clones appeared in adjacent lung.

Assay used: immunoSEQ multiplex PCR; TCRdb lists only in-frame clones, some missing. Among roughly 25,000 clones listed, around 90% were seen once. V was trimmed by 8 bases and J by 7 bases, leaving 18 bases between them. This CDR3 is 14 amino acids long. Germline-derived CDR1 and CDR2 are ENHRY and SYGVKD. Points on this clone: Antigen specificity is unknown.

The material sequenced was peripheral blood, taken before any cancer treatment. The V gene is TRBV10-3, the J gene TRBJ2-1, with TRBD1 as a possible D gene (6 bases). The receptor comes from a man between 35 and 75 years old with stage III squamous cell lung carcinoma. The CDR3 here is CAICRTEKRNEQFF. The CDR3 nucleotides read TGTGCCATCTGCCGGACAGAAAAAAGAAATGAGCAGTTCTTC.